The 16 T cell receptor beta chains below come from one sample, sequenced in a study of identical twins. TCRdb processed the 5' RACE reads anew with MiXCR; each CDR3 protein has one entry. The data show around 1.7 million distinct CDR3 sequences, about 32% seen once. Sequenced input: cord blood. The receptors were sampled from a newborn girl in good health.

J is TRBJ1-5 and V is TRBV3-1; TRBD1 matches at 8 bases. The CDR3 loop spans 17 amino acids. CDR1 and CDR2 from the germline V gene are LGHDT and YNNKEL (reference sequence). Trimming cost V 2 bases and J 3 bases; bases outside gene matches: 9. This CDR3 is CASSQKRAGGDNQPQHF. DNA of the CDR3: TGTGCCAGCAGCCAAAAGAGGGCAGGGGGCGACAATCAGCCCCAGCATTTT. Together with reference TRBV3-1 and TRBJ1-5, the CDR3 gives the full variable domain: DTAVSQTPKYLVTQMGNDKSIKCEQNLGHDTMYWYKQDSKKFLKIMFSYNNKELIINETVPNRFSPKSPDKAHLNLHINSLELGDSAVYFCASSQKRAGGDNQPQHFGDGTRLSIL.

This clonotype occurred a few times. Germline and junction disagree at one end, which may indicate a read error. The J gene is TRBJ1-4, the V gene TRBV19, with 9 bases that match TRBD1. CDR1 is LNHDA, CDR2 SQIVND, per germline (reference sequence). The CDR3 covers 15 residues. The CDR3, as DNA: TGTGCCAGTCGGGACAGGGAGGAGTCGAATGCAAAACTGTTTTTT. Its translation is CASRDREESNAKLFF.

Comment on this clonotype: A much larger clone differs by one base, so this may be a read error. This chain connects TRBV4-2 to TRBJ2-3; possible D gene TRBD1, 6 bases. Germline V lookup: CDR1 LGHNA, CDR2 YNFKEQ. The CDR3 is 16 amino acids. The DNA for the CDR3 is TGTGCCGGCAGCCAAGTCGGGCAGGGGTTAAAAGATACGCAGTATTTT. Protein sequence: CAGSQVGQGLKDTQYF.

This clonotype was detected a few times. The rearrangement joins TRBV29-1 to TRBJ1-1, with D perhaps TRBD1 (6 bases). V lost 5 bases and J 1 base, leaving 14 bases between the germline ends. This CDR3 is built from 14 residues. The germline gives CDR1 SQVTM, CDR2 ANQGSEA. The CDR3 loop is CSVRQTGWNTEAFF. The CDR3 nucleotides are TGCAGCGTTCGACAGACAGGTTGGAACACTGAAGCTTTCTTT. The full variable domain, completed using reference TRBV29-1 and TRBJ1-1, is SAVISQKPSRDICQRGTSLTIQCQVDSQVTMMFWYRQQPGQSLTLIATANQGSEATYESGFVIDKFPISRPNLTFSTLTVSNMSPEDSSIYLCSVRQTGWNTEAFFGQGTRLTVV.

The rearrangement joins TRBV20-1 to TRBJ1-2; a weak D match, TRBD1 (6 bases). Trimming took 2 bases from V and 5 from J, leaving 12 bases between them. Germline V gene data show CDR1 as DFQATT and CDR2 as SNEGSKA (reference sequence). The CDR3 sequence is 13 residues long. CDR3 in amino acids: CSARNREGYGYTF. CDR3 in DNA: TGCAGTGCTAGAAACAGGGAAGGATATGGCTACACCTTC.

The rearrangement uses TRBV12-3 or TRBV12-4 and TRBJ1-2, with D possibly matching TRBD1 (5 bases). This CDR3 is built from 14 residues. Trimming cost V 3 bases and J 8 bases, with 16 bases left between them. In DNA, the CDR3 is TGTGCCAGCAGTTTCCGGAGAGGGGCGGGAGGCTACACCTTC. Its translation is CASSFRRGAGGYTF.

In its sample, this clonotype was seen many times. The CDR3 loop is CSARDRGNEKLFF. Written as DNA, the CDR3 is TGCAGTGCTCGGGACAGGGGGAATGAAAAACTGTTTTTT. The genes are TRBV20-1 and TRBJ1-4; 11 bases are a match to TRBD1. From germline, CDR1 is DFQATT and CDR2 SNEGSKA (reference sequence). CDR3 length: 13 amino acids. With 5 bases clipped from V and 5 bases from J, the junction kept 1 base outside the gene matches.

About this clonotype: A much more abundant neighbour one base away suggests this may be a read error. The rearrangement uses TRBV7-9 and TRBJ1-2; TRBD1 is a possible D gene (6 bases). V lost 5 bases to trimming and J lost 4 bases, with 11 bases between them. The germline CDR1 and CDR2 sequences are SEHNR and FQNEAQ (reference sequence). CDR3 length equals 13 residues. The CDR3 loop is CASSHGQRYGYTF. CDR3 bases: TGTGCCAGCAGCCACGGACAGCGCTATGGCTACACCTTC.

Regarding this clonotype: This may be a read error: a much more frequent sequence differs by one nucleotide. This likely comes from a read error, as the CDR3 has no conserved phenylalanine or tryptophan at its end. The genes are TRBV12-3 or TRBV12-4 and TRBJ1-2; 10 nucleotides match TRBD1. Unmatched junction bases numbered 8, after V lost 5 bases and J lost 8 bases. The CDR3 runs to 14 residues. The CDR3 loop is CASSLRGQGGGYTV. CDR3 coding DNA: TGTGCCAGCAGTCTGCGTGGACAGGGGGGCGGCTACACCGTC.

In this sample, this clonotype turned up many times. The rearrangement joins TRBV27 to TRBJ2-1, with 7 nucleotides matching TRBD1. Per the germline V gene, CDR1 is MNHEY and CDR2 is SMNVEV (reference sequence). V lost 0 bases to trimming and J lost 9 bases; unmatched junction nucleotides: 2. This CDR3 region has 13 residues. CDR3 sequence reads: CASSLSGQTEQFF. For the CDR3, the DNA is TGTGCCAGCAGTTTATCGGGACAGACTGAGCAGTTCTTC.

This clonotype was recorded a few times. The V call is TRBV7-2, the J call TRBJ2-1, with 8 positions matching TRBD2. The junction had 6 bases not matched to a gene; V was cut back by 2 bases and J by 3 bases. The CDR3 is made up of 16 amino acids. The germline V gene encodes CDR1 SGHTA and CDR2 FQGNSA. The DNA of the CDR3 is TGTGCCAGCAGCTTAAGGGCTAGCGGGTTCTACAATGAGCAGTTCTTC. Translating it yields CASSLRASGFYNEQFF.

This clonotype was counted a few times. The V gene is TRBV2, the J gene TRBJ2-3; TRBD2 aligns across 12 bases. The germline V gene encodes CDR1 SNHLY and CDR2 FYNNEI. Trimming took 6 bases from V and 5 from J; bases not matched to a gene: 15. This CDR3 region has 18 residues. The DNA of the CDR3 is TGTGCCAGCAGCAAACTCTTACTAGCGGGAGGATGGGGAGATACGCAGTATTTT. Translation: CASSKLLLAGGWGDTQYF.

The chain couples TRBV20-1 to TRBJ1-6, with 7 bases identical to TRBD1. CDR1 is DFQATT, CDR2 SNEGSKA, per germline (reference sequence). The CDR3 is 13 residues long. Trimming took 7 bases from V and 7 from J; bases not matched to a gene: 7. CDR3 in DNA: TGCAGTGTAATGGGACAGACAAATTCACCCCTCCACTTT. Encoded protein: CSVMGQTNSPLHF.

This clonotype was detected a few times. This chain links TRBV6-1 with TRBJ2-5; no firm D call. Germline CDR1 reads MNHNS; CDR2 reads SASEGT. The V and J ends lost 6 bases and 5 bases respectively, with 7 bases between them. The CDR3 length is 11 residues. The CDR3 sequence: CASSTVETQYF. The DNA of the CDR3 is TGTGCCAGCAGCACCGTCGAGACCCAGTACTTC.

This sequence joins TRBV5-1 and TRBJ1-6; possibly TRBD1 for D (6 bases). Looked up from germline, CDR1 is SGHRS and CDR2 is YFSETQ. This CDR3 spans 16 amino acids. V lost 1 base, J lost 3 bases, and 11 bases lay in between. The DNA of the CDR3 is TGCGCCAGCAGCTTGACGGGGGCCTACTATAATTCACCCCTCCACTTT. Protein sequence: CASSLTGAYYNSPLHF.

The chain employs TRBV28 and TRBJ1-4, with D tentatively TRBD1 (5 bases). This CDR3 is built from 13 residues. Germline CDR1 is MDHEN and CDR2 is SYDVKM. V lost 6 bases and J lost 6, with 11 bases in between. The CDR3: CASRDNFDEKLFF. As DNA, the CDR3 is TGTGCCAGCAGGGACAACTTTGATGAAAAACTGTTTTTT. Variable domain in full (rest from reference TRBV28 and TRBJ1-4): DVKVTQSSRYLVKRTGEKVFLECVQDMDHENMFWYRQDPGLGLRLIYFSYDVKMKEKGDIPEGYSVSREKKERFSLILESASTNQTSMYLCASRDNFDEKLFFGSGTQLSVL.